This T cell receptor (beta chain) was identified in a study of shared clonotypes between healthy human individuals. CDR1 and CDR2 (germline): SGDLS, YYNGEE. V was pared by 3 bases and J by 10 bases, with 5 bases of the junction left unmatched. This CDR3 is 12 amino acids long. Only in-frame clones appear in the TCRdb table, and some are missing; sequencing was by immunoSEQ multiplex PCR. The sample lists fewer than 850,000 clones, less than 95% occurring once. This clonotype originated in a man younger than 30 in good health. Some clones in this sample may be carry-over from other donors' samples. Sequencing used memory CD8+ T cells from PBMCs. Subset in this sample: CD45RO+ cells pooled with CCR7-negative TemRA cells. V gene TRBV9 combines with J gene TRBJ2-5, with 8 bases fitting TRBD1. The CDR3 protein is CASSAPDRDQYF. Written as DNA, the CDR3 is TGTGCCAGCAGCGCTCCGGACAGGGACCAGTACTTC.